Following are 20 T cell receptor beta chains from one sample sequenced in a study of cytomegalovirus exposure and HLA in healthy donors. Clones were sequenced by immunoSEQ multiplex PCR, and TCRdb holds only the in-frame ones, with some missing. The table lists approximately 76,000 clones, around 94% of them singletons, with 2.1% in the top ten. The source material was PBMCs. All receptors come from a woman younger than 30 in good health and CMV-seronegative.

The chain has TRBV4-3 and TRBJ2-1; 7 bases align to TRBD1. This CDR3 is 14 amino acids long. Germline trimming cut 3 bases from V and 6 bases from J; bases unmatched to any gene: 5. Germline loops: CDR1 LGHNA, CDR2 YSLEER. CDR3 sequence: CASSQRTGFNEQFF. CDR3 DNA sequence: TGCGCCAGCAGCCAGAGGACAGGATTCAATGAGCAGTTCTTC.

The chain is built from TRBV7-6 and TRBJ2-7, with a tentative D call TRBD1 (7 bases). Trimming took 6 bases from V and 4 from J, leaving 19 bases between them. The CDR3 sequence is 15 residues long. Looked up from germline, CDR1 is SGHVS and CDR2 is FNYEAQ. CDR3 protein: CASSLHQGGFYEQYF. The CDR3 nucleotides are TGTGCCAGCAGTCTTCACCAGGGGGGATTTTACGAGCAGTACTTC.

V is TRBV5-6 and J is TRBJ2-3; D remains ambiguous. The CDR3 is 12 amino acids. Germline CDR1 and CDR2: SGHDT and YYEEEE. V was trimmed by 4 bases and J by 0 bases, leaving 3 bases between them. CDR3: CASSPSTDTQYF. Here the CDR3 DNA reads TGTGCCAGCAGCCCAAGCACAGATACGCAGTATTTT.

The sample holds one count of this clone. V and J are TRBV18 and TRBJ1-5; 8 bases line up with TRBD1. J gave up 3 bases and V 3 bases, and 7 bases lay outside the gene matches. Per germline, CDR1 KGHSH and CDR2 LQKENI. The length of the CDR3 is 16 residues. The CDR3 nucleotides are TGTGCCAGCTCACCGGGACAGGCGCGGACCAATCAGCCCCAGCATTTT. Translation: CASSPGQARTNQPQHF.

The chain carries TRBV27 and TRBJ2-5; D unresolved. Trimming took 8 bases from V and 2 from J, leaving 15 bases between them. The CDR3 consists of 14 residues. Germline assignment: CDR1 MNHEY and CDR2 SMNVEV (reference sequence). This CDR3 is CASPYREFQETQYF. The DNA of the CDR3 is TGTGCCAGCCCCTACAGAGAGTTTCAAGAGACCCAGTACTTC.

V and J are TRBV2 and TRBJ1-2; 8 nucleotides agree with TRBD1. Germline V gene data show CDR1 as SNHLY and CDR2 as FYNNEI. Trimming took 4 bases from V and 8 from J; bases not matched to a gene: 6. CDR3 length: 13 amino acids. The CDR3: CASSVGQGGGYTF. For the CDR3, the DNA is TGTGCCAGCAGTGTAGGACAGGGCGGGGGCTACACCTTC.

V is TRBV28 and J is TRBJ2-1, with 8 nucleotides matching TRBD2. The CDR3 length is 17 residues. The germline gives CDR1 MDHEN, CDR2 SYDVKM. The junction had 7 bases not matched to a gene; V was cut back by 2 bases and J by 1 base. This chain's CDR3 is CASSLVASGFSYNEQFF. The CDR3 region has the DNA TGTGCCAGCAGTTTAGTGGCTAGCGGGTTTTCCTACAATGAGCAGTTCTTC.

The chain employs TRBV5-1 and TRBJ2-1; 7 bases agree with TRBD2. Germline-derived CDR1 and CDR2 are SGHRS and YFSETQ. The trim removed 0 bases at V and 6 bases at J, leaving 0 bases unmatched. CDR3 length: 13 amino acids. The CDR3 DNA reads as TGCGCCAGCAGCTTGGGGACTAGCAATGAGCAGTTCTTC. Protein sequence: CASSLGTSNEQFF.

The V and J genes are TRBV2 and TRBJ1-5; D remains unclear. V was cut by 5 bases and J by 0 bases, with 11 bases left in between. This CDR3 is 15 amino acids long. Germline values: CDR1 SNHLY, CDR2 FYNNEI. The CDR3 nucleotides are TGTGCCAGCAGTAACCAGGTGAATAGCAATCAGCCCCAGCATTTT. The encoded protein is CASSNQVNSNQPQHF. The complete variable domain, with remaining parts taken from reference TRBV2 and TRBJ1-5, reads EPEVTQTPSHQVTQMGQEVILRCVPISNHLYFYWYRQILGQKVEFLVSFYNNEISEKSEIFDDQFSVERPDGSNFTLKIRSTKLEDSAMYFCASSNQVNSNQPQHFGDGTRLSIL.

The chain uses TRBV6-6 and TRBJ2-7; D is possibly TRBD2 (5 bases). V was cut by 6 bases and J by 6 bases, with 9 bases left in between. The CDR3 runs to 11 residues. CDR1 MNHNY and CDR2 SVGAGI come from the germline V gene (reference sequence). CDR3 coding DNA: TGTGCCAGCAGCCACAGCGGCGAGCAGTACTTC. Residues: CASSHSGEQYF.

The chain combines TRBV19 with TRBJ2-2; 9 bases fit TRBD2. V shed 1 base, J shed 0 bases, and the junction held 6 bases outside the gene matches. Germline lookup yields CDR1 LNHDA and CDR2 SQIVND (reference sequence). The CDR3 sequence is 18 residues long. In DNA form, the CDR3 reads TGTGCCAGTAGTATAGTGGGTAGCGGGGGCGCGAACACCGGGGAGCTGTTTTTT. It is translated as CASSIVGSGGANTGELFF.

The chain has TRBV27 and TRBJ2-1, with D perhaps matching TRBD2 (6 bases). CDR1 is MNHEY and CDR2 is SMNVEV in the germline V gene (reference sequence). V was cut by 5 bases and J by 4 bases, with 18 bases left in between. This CDR3 is 16 amino acids long. The CDR3 sequence is CASSPKMSGVYNEQFF. The CDR3 bases are TGTGCCAGCAGTCCTAAGATGTCGGGGGTATACAATGAGCAGTTCTTC.

V gene TRBV2 combines with J gene TRBJ1-4; D is unresolved. The germline V gene has CDR1 SNHLY and CDR2 FYNNEI. Trimming cost V 11 bases and J 6 bases, with 25 bases left between them. This CDR3 region has 16 residues. The CDR3: CAHTAMGEESYEKLFF. CDR3 nucleotides: TGTGCCCACACCGCGATGGGAGAGGAGTCCTATGAAAAACTGTTTTTT.

The chain is built from TRBV11-2 and TRBJ1-1; possible D gene TRBD1, 6 bases. V dropped 5 bases and J dropped 1 base, with 8 bases sitting between them. Germline V gene lookup returns CDR1 SGHAT and CDR2 FQNNGV. This CDR3 contains 13 residues. CDR3 loop: CASSRDTNTEAFF. CDR3 nucleotides: TGTGCCAGCAGCCGGGACACGAACACTGAAGCTTTCTTT.

The gene calls are TRBV5-5 and TRBJ1-2; D not certain. Looked up from germline, CDR1 is SGHKS and CDR2 is YYEKEE (reference sequence). The CDR3 consists of 13 residues. Trimming cost V 10 bases and J 7 bases, with 20 bases left between them. CDR3 loop: CAPRGVAPLGYTF. CDR3 coding DNA: TGTGCCCCCCGCGGGGTAGCCCCGCTTGGCTACACCTTC.

The CDR3 nucleotides are TGTGCCAGCTGGGGGGTTGCCTCTTACGAGCAGTACTTC. It is translated as CASWGVASYEQYF. J is TRBJ2-7 and V is TRBV27; tentative D call: TRBD2 (6 bases). This CDR3 contains 13 residues. V lost 8 bases to trimming and J lost 4 bases, with 15 bases between them. Germline V gives CDR1 MNHEY, CDR2 SMNVEV (reference sequence).

V usage is TRBV2 and J usage is TRBJ2-7, with D perhaps TRBD2 (6 bases). With 5 bases removed from V and 4 bases from J, the gap between germline ends came to 27 bases. Germline V gives CDR1 SNHLY, CDR2 FYNNEI. This CDR3 is built from 18 residues. The chain's CDR3 is CASSHRTRQRVPIYEQYF. The CDR3 nucleotides read TGTGCCAGCAGTCACCGAACACGACAGCGGGTACCCATTTACGAGCAGTACTTC.

The chain joins TRBV30 to TRBJ2-7, with TRBD2 matching 9 bases. CDR1 GTSNPN and CDR2 SVGIG come from the germline V gene (reference sequence). The V gene end was trimmed by 1 base and the J gene end by 6 bases; junction bases not matched to a gene: 7. The length of the CDR3 is 14 residues. CDR3 bases: TGTGCCTGGAGTGGACCAGCGGGAGGTTCCGAGCAGTACTTC. Encoded protein: CAWSGPAGGSEQYF.

The chain links TRBV2 to TRBJ1-5; 7 bases fit TRBD1. Per germline, CDR1 SNHLY and CDR2 FYNNEI. V gave up 6 bases and J gave up 6 bases; unmatched junction bases: 8. The CDR3 has 14 amino acids. CDR3 sequence: CASRGTERSQPQHF. As DNA, the CDR3 is TGTGCCAGCAGGGGGACAGAGAGGAGTCAGCCCCAGCATTTT. Full variable domain (missing parts from reference TRBV2 and TRBJ1-5): EPEVTQTPSHQVTQMGQEVILRCVPISNHLYFYWYRQILGQKVEFLVSFYNNEISEKSEIFDDQFSVERPDGSNFTLKIRSTKLEDSAMYFCASRGTERSQPQHFGDGTRLSIL.

The chain uses TRBV7-9 and TRBJ2-7, with a tentative D call TRBD1 (6 bases). Germline CDR1 reads SEHNR; CDR2 reads FQNEAQ (reference sequence). V was cut by 5 bases and J by 4 bases, with 18 bases left in between. This CDR3 has 15 amino acids. The CDR3 here is CASSLRDTSVYEQYF. CDR3 nucleotides: TGTGCCAGCAGCCTCCGGGACACATCAGTGTACGAGCAGTACTTC.